This T cell receptor beta chain is from a study of blood T cell repertoires in COVID-19. Study-wide context: The study drew acute and convalescent COVID-19 samples from the United States, Italy and Spain.

The germline CDR1 and CDR2 sequences are SGHTA and FQGTGA. The CDR3 length is 15 residues. The junction had 7 bases not matched to a gene; V was cut back by 5 bases and J by 2 bases. Original analysis: Counts of nucleated cells, estimated from reference gene primer amplification, were obtained. Profiling relied on immunoSEQ multiplex PCR, and the TCRdb table lists in-frame clones only, not all of them. The V and J calls and clone size are taken from that table; D and trimming were inferred from the DNA. The sample shows around 110,000 clones, over 65% of them seen only once. The chain links TRBV7-3 to TRBJ2-3, with 7 nucleotides matching TRBD1. The clonotype was recovered from a man younger than 40 with acute or convalescent COVID-19. Sequencing was performed on peripheral blood. The CDR3 bases are TGTGCCAGCAGCGACACGGGACAGCCCACAGATACGCAGTATTTT. Protein: CASSDTGQPTDTQYF. The full variable domain, completed using reference TRBV7-3 and TRBJ2-3, is GAGVSQTPSNKVTEKGKYVELRCDPISGHTALYWYRQSLGQGPEFLIYFQGTGAADDSGLPNDRFFAVRPEGSVSTLKIQRTERGDSAVYLCASSDTGQPTDTQYFGPGTRLTVL.